The 20 T cell receptor beta chains below come from one sample, sequenced in a study of T cell responses to AZD1222 COVID-19 vaccine. Sequencing was performed with immunoSEQ multiplex PCR; in TCRdb, only in-frame clones are kept and a portion is missing. Counted here are about 140,000 clones, roughly 86% occurring once; the ten biggest clones make up under 7%. The sequenced sample was peripheral blood, obtained 28 days after the second dose of the MenACWY control vaccine. These receptors all come from an adult who received the MenACWY meningococcal vaccine as a control.

The V gene is TRBV3-1 (or the pseudogene TRBV3-2), the J gene TRBJ1-1; D gene unclear. This CDR3 has 14 amino acids. The V gene lost 4 bases and the J gene lost 1 base, with 10 bases spanning the gap. CDR1 and CDR2 from the germline V gene are LGHDT and YNNKEL (reference sequence). The CDR3 is CASSPLAQNTEAFF. CDR3 DNA sequence: TGTGCCAGCAGCCCCTTGGCCCAGAACACTGAAGCTTTCTTT.

V usage is TRBV5-1 and J usage is TRBJ1-3, with D possibly being TRBD1 (6 bases). Trimming stripped 1 base from V and 2 bases from J, with 19 bases between. CDR3 length: 18 amino acids. The germline V gene has CDR1 SGHRS and CDR2 YFSETQ. In DNA, the CDR3 is TGCGCCAGCAGCTTGTTGGACAGCCGTTGGCCAGCTGGAAACACCATATATTTT. Amino acid sequence: CASSLLDSRWPAGNTIYF.

The chain links TRBV14 to TRBJ2-1; no clear D. This CDR3 comprises 13 residues. CDR1 and CDR2 (germline): SGHDN, FVKESK. The V end lost 3 bases, the J end lost 4 bases, and 7 bases lay between the germline ends. Here the CDR3 reads CASSQTIYNEQFF. CDR3 bases: TGTGCCAGCAGCCAGACCATTTACAATGAGCAGTTCTTC.

The V and J genes are TRBV5-1 and TRBJ2-3; D uncertain. Germline V gene lookup returns CDR1 SGHRS and CDR2 YFSETQ. V lost 2 bases and J lost 2, with 9 bases in between. The CDR3 extends over 14 amino acids. CDR3 coding DNA: TGCGCCAGCAGCTTTAATAGCCTCACAGATACGCAGTATTTT. Translating it yields CASSFNSLTDTQYF.

This sequence joins TRBV27 and TRBJ2-3; a weak D match, TRBD2 (5 bases). In germline, CDR1 is MNHEY, CDR2 SMNVEV (reference sequence). The CDR3 is 15 amino acids. The V and J ends lost 3 bases and 1 base respectively, with 11 bases between them. In DNA, the CDR3 is TGTGCCAGCAGTTTTCTCGTCGGGGGCACAGATACGCAGTATTTT. Translation gives CASSFLVGGTDTQYF.

CDR3 loop: CASSRQGAGNTIYF. The CDR3 DNA follows: TGTGCCAGCAGCAGACAGGGGGCGGGAAACACCATATATTTT. The gene calls are TRBV28 and TRBJ1-3; 10 bases are a match to TRBD1. CDR3 size: 14 residues. The germline gives CDR1 MDHEN, CDR2 SYDVKM. Trimming at V came to 6 bases and at J to 4 bases, leaving 3 bases not matched to a gene.

The chain has TRBV3-1 (or the pseudogene TRBV3-2) and TRBJ1-1; D not resolved. Trimming took 4 bases from V and 6 from J, leaving 15 bases between them. CDR3 size: 14 residues. Germline V gene lookup returns CDR1 LGHDT and CDR2 YNNKEL (reference sequence). The CDR3 spells CASSPAGLRAEAFF. The CDR3 DNA follows: TGTGCCAGCAGCCCAGCGGGGTTGAGGGCTGAAGCTTTCTTT.

This clone was seen only once. This sequence joins TRBV9 and TRBJ1-2, with D maybe TRBD1 (6 bases). Germline CDR1 and CDR2: SGDLS and YYNGEE. The CDR3 has 16 amino acids. Trimming shortened V by 3 bases and J by 8 bases, and 23 bases separated the two germline ends. The CDR3 sequence: CASSARDNLPRQGYTF. The CDR3 bases are TGTGCCAGCAGCGCCCGGGACAACCTACCCAGGCAAGGCTACACCTTC. Full variable domain (outside the CDR3, taken from reference TRBV9 and TRBJ1-2): DSGVTQTPKHLITATGQRVTLRCSPRSGDLSVYWYQQSLDQGLQFLIQYYNGEERAKGNILERFSAQQFPDLHSELNLSSLELGDSALYFCASSARDNLPRQGYTFGSGTRLTVV.

V is TRBV11-2 and J is TRBJ2-1, with 8 nucleotides matching TRBD1. Per the germline V gene, CDR1 is SGHAT and CDR2 is FQNNGV. CDR3 size: 15 residues. After removal of 5 bases from V and 4 bases from J, the junction contained 7 bases not matched to a gene. CDR3 amino acids: CASSLRGLVYNEQFF. CDR3 nucleotides: TGTGCCAGCAGCCTCAGGGGGCTAGTGTACAATGAGCAGTTCTTC.

This clone occurred once. The chain employs TRBV14 and TRBJ2-5; D gene ambiguous. Germline lookup yields CDR1 SGHDN and CDR2 FVKESK. The germline V and J ends were trimmed by 1 base and 5 bases, with 5 bases remaining between them. The CDR3 contains 12 residues. The CDR3 region has the DNA TGTGCCAGCAGCCAAGTTCGGGAGACCCAGTACTTC. Translated, it gives CASSQVRETQYF. Together with reference TRBV14 and TRBJ2-5, the CDR3 gives the full variable domain: EAGVTQFPSHSVIEKGQTVTLRCDPISGHDNLYWYRRVMGKEIKFLLHFVKESKQDESGMPNNRFLAERTGGTYSTLKVQPAELEDSGVYFCASSQVRETQYFGPGTRLLVL.

The rearrangement joins TRBV21-1 to TRBJ1-1. TRBV21-1 is labeled a pseudogene. The CDR3 runs to 16 residues. The CDR3 nucleotides read TGTGCCAGCAGCAAAGGGCCGGGGGGCGCAGGCACTGAAGCTTTCTTT. This encodes CASSKGPGGAGTEAFF.

The rearrangement uses TRBV20-1 and TRBJ2-7; 8 bases are shared with TRBD1. This CDR3 is built from 18 residues. CDR1 is DFQATT, CDR2 SNEGSKA, per germline (reference sequence). The V and J ends lost 3 bases and 10 bases, in that order; junction bases with no gene match: 26. The CDR3 protein is CSASIIEQGEPPQGVQYF. The CDR3 DNA follows: TGCAGTGCTAGTATAATTGAACAGGGGGAGCCACCACAGGGGGTACAGTACTTC.

V and J are TRBV5-4 and TRBJ1-1; D unclear. V lost 0 bases and J 3 bases, leaving 6 bases between the germline ends. The CDR3 consists of 13 residues. CDR1 SGHNT and CDR2 YYREEE come from the germline V gene (reference sequence). CDR3 region: CASSLEQHTEAFF. As DNA, the CDR3 is TGTGCCAGCAGCTTGGAACAGCACACTGAAGCTTTCTTT.

The genes are TRBV28 and TRBJ2-5; a weak D match, TRBD2 (6 bases). Trimming left V 6 bases short and J 3 bases short, with 20 bases between. CDR3 size: 16 residues. The germline V gene encodes CDR1 MDHEN and CDR2 SYDVKM. The CDR3 reads CASREGLSRGEETQYF. The CDR3, as DNA: TGTGCCAGCAGAGAGGGACTCTCGCGAGGAGAAGAGACCCAGTACTTC.

This clone showed up just a few times. V and J are TRBV4-2 and TRBJ1-1; D not resolved. The CDR3 is 15 amino acids. Germline V gene lookup returns CDR1 LGHNA and CDR2 YNFKEQ. V was pared by 0 bases and J by 3 bases, with 11 bases between. The CDR3 DNA is TGTGCCAGCAGCCAAGATGTCGGTGGTGACACTGAAGCTTTCTTT. This sequence encodes CASSQDVGGDTEAFF.

This chain joins TRBV2 and TRBJ2-5; TRBD2 matches at 9 bases. Germline V CDR1 and CDR2: SNHLY, FYNNEI. The junction had 12 bases not matched to a gene; V was cut back by 8 bases and J by 5 bases. CDR3 length equals 15 residues. DNA for the CDR3: TGTGCCAGCTCGGGACTAGCCGGGGGCGGGGAGACCCAGTACTTC. Translation: CASSGLAGGGETQYF.

The gene calls are TRBV4-3 and TRBJ2-3, with D perhaps TRBD2 (6 bases). Germline V gene data show CDR1 as LGHNA and CDR2 as YSLEER. The V end was cut by 1 base, the J end by 6 bases, with 11 bases between. The CDR3 extends over 14 amino acids. The CDR3 spells CASSQGSSEDTQYF. Here the CDR3 DNA reads TGCGCCAGCAGCCAAGGCTCTAGCGAGGATACGCAGTATTTT.

J is TRBJ2-3 and V is TRBV28, with 7 bases aligning to TRBD1. Looked up from germline, CDR1 is MDHEN and CDR2 is SYDVKM. The V gene end was trimmed by 3 bases and the J gene end by 4 bases; junction bases not matched to a gene: 4. CDR3 length equals 14 residues. The CDR3 here is CASSLYRGADTQYF. In DNA form, the CDR3 reads TGTGCCAGCAGTTTGTACAGGGGCGCAGATACGCAGTATTTT. Full variable domain (outside the CDR3, taken from reference TRBV28 and TRBJ2-3): DVKVTQSSRYLVKRTGEKVFLECVQDMDHENMFWYRQDPGLGLRLIYFSYDVKMKEKGDIPEGYSVSREKKERFSLILESASTNQTSMYLCASSLYRGADTQYFGPGTRLTVL.

The chain carries TRBV28 and TRBJ1-2; 7 bases agree with TRBD1. The CDR3 is 15 residues long. CDR1 is MDHEN, CDR2 SYDVKM, per germline. Trimming at V came to 8 bases and at J to 4 bases, leaving 13 bases not matched to a gene. The CDR3 loop reads CASLEQGFQIYGYTF. The CDR3 DNA follows: TGTGCCAGCCTAGAACAGGGGTTTCAGATCTATGGCTACACCTTC.

The V gene is TRBV7-9, the J gene TRBJ1-2; no reliable D call. CDR1 and CDR2 from the germline V gene are SEHNR and FQNEAQ (reference sequence). The CDR3 covers 14 residues. The V end was cut by 1 base, the J end by 0 bases, with 6 bases between. CDR3 nucleotide sequence: TGTGCCAGCAGCTTAGGACGGACTAACTATGGCTACACCTTC. This gives the protein CASSLGRTNYGYTF.